This T cell receptor (beta chain) was identified during a study of blood T cell repertoires in COVID-19. Whole-study context: Nucleic acid was either cDNA or gDNA, and it came from T cells, B-cell-depleted T cells, or PBMCs.

Recruitment covered about 25 US areas and drew participants whose ages spanned about 18 to 100 years. The protocol was immunoSEQ multiplex PCR, while the TCRdb copy is restricted to in-frame clones and leaves out a portion. The sample consists of 260,000 or so clones, just over 85% of them appearing once. CDR1 is LNHDA and CDR2 is SQIVND in the germline V gene (reference sequence). The CDR3 totals 16 residues. The V and J ends lost 1 base and 3 bases, in that order; junction bases with no gene match: 7. This chain connects TRBV19 to TRBJ2-3; 7 nucleotides align to TRBD2. The sample consisted of PBMCs or T cells enriched from blood (not recorded which). The clonotype originates from a man between 18 and 35 years old who had recovered from COVID-19. The CDR3 DNA reads as TGTGCCAGTAGTATAGGGGGCGGAGCGGGGACAGATACGCAGTATTTT. This codes for CASSIGGGAGTDTQYF.